The source of this T cell receptor (beta chain) is a study of blood T cell repertoires in COVID-19. About the research overall: Nucleic acid was either cDNA or gDNA, and it came from T cells, B-cell-depleted T cells, or PBMCs.

The authors' processing: The assay estimated nucleated cells by amplifying reference gene primers. This table comes from immunoSEQ multiplex PCR, and its TCRdb copy is limited to in-frame clones, with some not included. That table is the source of V, J and clone size, and D and trimming were worked out from the DNA. The sample yields 130,000 or so clones, more than 75% seen once. The length of the CDR3 is 15 residues. V lost 5 bases, J lost 4 bases, and 9 bases stayed unmatched. The germline gives CDR1 MGHDK, CDR2 SYGVNS. J is TRBJ2-5 and V is TRBV25-1; 8 bases fit TRBD2. The sequenced sample was peripheral blood. This clonotype was obtained from a human donor in a cohort sampled during active COVID-19. CDR3 loop: CASSNGLAVRETQYF. For the CDR3, the DNA is TGTGCCAGCAGTAACGGACTAGCCGTTCGAGAGACCCAGTACTTC.